This T cell receptor (beta chain) emerged from a study of cytomegalovirus exposure and HLA in healthy donors. Both 60 Vbeta primers and 13 Jbeta primers went into the PCR. In the authors' methods: A follow-up analysis tallied some 80 million unique TCR beta chains, roughly 11 million shared. The method was immunoSEQ multiplex PCR; TCRdb's version includes in-frame clones alone and lacks a portion of them. V, J and clone size reflect that table, while D and trimming were determined from the DNA. The sample lists around 120,000 clones; 77% were seen once. Germline V gene lookup returns CDR1 SGHRS and CDR2 YFSETQ. The CDR3 has 15 residues. V gave up 0 bases and J gave up 5 bases, with 11 bases separating them. Study conclusions and caveats: Some segments of the V type, notably TRBV6-2 and TRBV6-3, were excluded as indistinguishable. Later analysis indicated greater clonal expansion among HLA-associated TCR beta chains than among equally common other chains. CMV serostatus was the only recorded immune exposure for donors.

Worth noting for this clone: Its antigen is undetermined.

The TCR originated in a human donor in good health. Sequencing was performed on PBMCs. The chain is built from TRBV5-1 and TRBJ2-2; possibly TRBD2 for D (6 bases). CDR3 sequence reads: CASSLVLGGTGELFF. As DNA, the CDR3 is TGCGCCAGCAGCTTGGTACTGGGAGGAACCGGGGAGCTGTTTTTT.